The rows below give T cell receptor beta chains drawn from one sample of a study of CD8+ T cells in alopecia areata. Generated by immunoSEQ multiplex PCR, the TCRdb table keeps only in-frame clones and is missing some. The data show roughly 180,000 clones, roughly half seen once. The sample was CD8+ T cells sorted from blood, taken at week 52, from a patient treated with tofacitinib. The source of these receptors is a human donor with alopecia areata. Each CDR3 is given with its conserved first and last residue. The order of the fields is CDR3 DNA, CDR3 protein, V gene, J gene, clone size, D gene. D genes are given only for firm matches. Some rows have no size entry. The others give once, few or many, or a class for an expanded clone.

TGTGCCATCAGTGAGTCGATCGGGACAGGGGAAAGAGAGACCCAGTACTTC	CAISESIGTGERETQYF	TRBV10-3	TRBJ2-5	-	TRBD1
TGTGCCAGCAGCTTTGCAGGGTACGGGGAGCTGTTTTTT	CASSFAGYGELFF	TRBV5-6	TRBJ2-2	-	-
TGCAGCGCTATACGGCTAGACAGGGGACGGGCTGAAGCTTTCTTT	CSAIRLDRGRAEAFF	TRBV29-1	TRBJ1-1	-	TRBD1
TGTGCCTACAGGGGGAACACTGAAGCTTTCTTT	CAYRGNTEAFF	TRBV30	TRBJ1-1	-	TRBD1
TGTGCCACCAGCAGTGAACCGGGCAGTCTGAATGGCTACACCTTC	CATSSEPGSLNGYTF	TRBV15	TRBJ1-2	few	-
TGCGCCAGCAGCCCTTCCGGAGGAGGGGGTGGAGAGACCCAGTACTTC	CASSPSGGGGGETQYF	TRBV4-3	TRBJ2-5	few	-
TGTGCCATCAGTGAGGCGAGAGCTAACTATGGCTACACCTTC	CAISEARANYGYTF	TRBV10-3	TRBJ1-2	-	-
TGTGCCAGCAGAGTTCAGACAGGGGTTGGCTACACCTTC	CASRVQTGVGYTF	TRBV6-5	TRBJ1-2	few	TRBD1
TGTGCCAGCAGCTTGGGACAGGGGACCGCCTTCTACGAGCAGTACTTC	CASSLGQGTAFYEQYF	TRBV5-5	TRBJ2-7	many	TRBD1
TGTGCCAGCAGCCCCGGACAGAGCACAGATACGCAGTATTTT	CASSPGQSTDTQYF	TRBV7-9	TRBJ2-3	-	-
TGTGCCAGCAGCTTGGGGGAGGGGACAGGGTCCAATGAGCAGTTCTTC	CASSLGEGTGSNEQFF	TRBV11-2	TRBJ2-1	-	TRBD1
TGTGCCAGCAGTTTCGAGTTCACCGGGGAGCTGTTTTTT	CASSFEFTGELFF	TRBV6-5	TRBJ2-2	-	-
TGTGCCAGCAGTACTACAGACGGAACCTACGAGCAGTACTTC	CASSTTDGTYEQYF	TRBV7-6	TRBJ2-7	-	-
TGTGCCAGCAGTCCTCTGGGGGGGCACAATGAGCAGTTCTTC	CASSPLGGHNEQFF	TRBV25-1	TRBJ2-1	-	-
TGTGCCAGCAGTTACGGGGCGAGCTATGGCTACACCTTC	CASSYGASYGYTF	TRBV6-5	TRBJ1-2	-	-
TGCGCCAGCAGCTTGGTCGGGGGAGACGAGCAGTACTTC	CASSLVGGDEQYF	TRBV5-1	TRBJ2-7	-	-
TGTGCCAGCAGCTTAGGTATCCAGACGGAGACCCAGTACTTC	CASSLGIQTETQYF	TRBV7-8	TRBJ2-5	-	-
TGTGCCACACCCAGGGCGTTGAACACTGAAGCTTTCTTT	CATPRALNTEAFF	TRBV2	TRBJ1-1	-	-
TGTGCCAGCAGCGTAAGAGAGAAAAAGACCCAGTACTTC	CASSVREKKTQYF	TRBV9	TRBJ2-5	-	-
TGCAGCGTTGTCGGCATCGCCTACGAGCAGTACTTC	CSVVGIAYEQYF	TRBV29-1	TRBJ2-7	-	-
TGCGCCAGCAGCTTGGTTGGTCAGGGGACTTCTGAAGCTTTCTTT	CASSLVGQGTSEAFF	TRBV5-1	TRBJ1-1	few	-
TGTGCCAGCAGTGCTAACAGGGGGCAGGCCTATGGCTACACCTTC	CASSANRGQAYGYTF	TRBV27	TRBJ1-2	-	TRBD1
TGTGCAGCCGACAGGGAAGAAAAAGCTTTCTTT	CAADREEKAFF	TRBV2	TRBJ1-1	-	TRBD1
TGTGCCAGCAGCCACACGGGACGTGGGGATCTCAACACCGGGGAGCTGTTTTTT	CASSHTGRGDLNTGELFF	TRBV9	TRBJ2-2	-	-
TGTGCCACCAGCAGGACCGGGGAGCTGTTTTTT	CATSRTGELFF	TRBV15	TRBJ2-2	-	-
TGTGCCAGCAGTGCGGTGAATGGAAACACCATATATTTT	CASSAVNGNTIYF	TRBV25-1	TRBJ1-3	-	-
TGTGCCAGCAGCACGTCGGACAGGCATGATGGCTACACCTTC	CASSTSDRHDGYTF	TRBV7-9	TRBJ1-2	few	TRBD1
TGTGCCATCAGTCCTTTTCTTGCGGGGGGGCGAGGTGAGCAGTTCTTC	CAISPFLAGGRGEQFF	TRBV10-3	TRBJ2-1	few	TRBD2
TGTGCCAGCAGACAACCGGGACCCTCCTACGAGCAGTACTTC	CASRQPGPSYEQYF	TRBV28	TRBJ2-7	-	-
TGTGCCAGCAGCCAGACAGGGAAGGTGACCCAGTACTTC	CASSQTGKVTQYF	TRBV7-8	TRBJ2-5	-	TRBD1
TGTGCCAGCAGCGTAGATGACAGTAGGGCGTGGGAGCAGTACTTC	CASSVDDSRAWEQYF	TRBV9	TRBJ2-7	few	-
TGCGCCAGCAGGGAGCTGAACACCGGGGAGCTGTTTTTT	CASRELNTGELFF	TRBV10-2	TRBJ2-2	few	-
TGTGCCAGCTCACTGAACTTTGGGACATCCAATAACTATGGCTACACCTTC	CASSLNFGTSNNYGYTF	TRBV18	TRBJ1-2	few	-
TGCGCCAGCAGAGACTACAACAGGAAGGGGTCCTATAATTCACCCCTCCACTTT	CASRDYNRKGSYNSPLHF	TRBV4-1	TRBJ1-6	few	-
TGTGCCAGCACCCTAGCGGGGTACACAGATACGCAGTATTTT	CASTLAGYTDTQYF	TRBV2	TRBJ2-3	few	TRBD2
TGTGCCAGCAGTCCGCAACAGGGATTCAGTTACGAGCAGTACTTC	CASSPQQGFSYEQYF	TRBV27	TRBJ2-7	few	-
TGTGCCAGCAGCTTAGCGGGGCAGCCCCAGCATTTT	CASSLAGQPQHF	TRBV13	TRBJ1-5	-	-
TGTGCCAGCAGCCAAGTTTGGGCTCCCACAGATACGCAGTATTTT	CASSQVWAPTDTQYF	TRBV4-2	TRBJ2-3	-	-
TGTGCCAGCAGCTTAGAGGTGGGCTTCACTGAAGCTTTCTTT	CASSLEVGFTEAFF	TRBV7-2	TRBJ1-1	once	-
TGCAGCGTTGTAAGGAACACTGAAGCTTTCTTT	CSVVRNTEAFF	TRBV29-1	TRBJ1-1	-	-
TGTGCCAGCTCCTCACCATATGGCTACACCTTC	CASSSPYGYTF	TRBV6-5	TRBJ1-2	few	-
TGTGCCAGCAGCTCTGACAGAGACTCCTACGAGCAGTACTTC	CASSSDRDSYEQYF	TRBV7-3	TRBJ2-7	-	-
TGTGCCAGCAGTTACGGGGCTACAGATACGCAGTATTTT	CASSYGATDTQYF	TRBV6-5	TRBJ2-3	-	-
TGTGCCAGTAGTCGTGGGACAGGGAGCACTGAAGCTTTCTTT	CASSRGTGSTEAFF	TRBV19	TRBJ1-1	-	TRBD1
TGTGCCAGAGTGCAAGCTTCGAACACTGAAGCTTTCTTT	CARVQASNTEAFF	TRBV2	TRBJ1-1	-	-
TGTGCCAGCAGCTTAGGAACGGTGGCTGAAGCTTTCTTT	CASSLGTVAEAFF	TRBV7-2	TRBJ1-1	-	-